One sample yielded the 17 T cell receptor beta chains listed below, sequenced in a study of early T cells in non-severe SARS-CoV-2 infection (dated by TCRdb to 2020 to 2022). The library was produced with 5' RACE. Sequencing used a NextSeq 500. TCRdb reran the public reads through fastp at Q25 and MiXCR, keeping productive beta chains. Rows are unified per CDR3 protein, each entry keeping the most common DNA and genes. Recorded for this sample are 77,000 or so distinct CDR3 sequences; more than 12% of them occurred a single time. The ten most abundant clones make up 3.9% of the sample. Specimen: whole blood, collected at baseline. These receptors were collected from an adult who was a healthcare worker with PCR-confirmed SARS-CoV-2 infection or an uninfected control (not recorded which).

The V call is TRBV5-1, the J call TRBJ1-1; D not certain. The CDR3 extends over 15 amino acids. In germline, CDR1 is SGHRS, CDR2 YFSETQ. Trimming stripped 3 bases from V and 2 bases from J, with 14 bases between. DNA for the CDR3: TGCGCCAGCAGCTGGGCCCAGCGGGGAAACACTGAAGCTTTCTTT. Amino acid sequence: CASSWAQRGNTEAFF.

The chain employs TRBV4-2 and TRBJ2-3, with unresolved D. Germline V CDR1 and CDR2: LGHNA, YNFKEQ. V lost 6 bases and J 5 bases, leaving 15 bases between the germline ends. CDR3 length: 14 amino acids. The CDR3 reads CASRVGTRGDTQYF. The DNA of the CDR3 is TGTGCCAGCAGGGTAGGAACTCGAGGAGATACGCAGTATTTT.

The CDR3 sequence is CASRLRLAGRETQYF. CDR3 DNA: TGTGCCAGCAGACTTAGACTAGCGGGGCGAGAGACCCAGTACTTC. The V gene is TRBV5-6, the J gene TRBJ2-5, with 11 bases lining up with TRBD2. Germline CDR1 SGHDT, CDR2 YYEEEE. There are 15 residues in the CDR3. Trimming removed 5 bases from V and 4 bases from J; junction bases left unmatched: 7.

This clonotype appeared a few times. The V gene is TRBV7-8, the J gene TRBJ1-3; D gene uncertain. Germline V lookup: CDR1 SGHVS, CDR2 FQNEAQ. The CDR3 totals 14 residues. V shed 5 bases and J shed 0 bases, with 8 bases lying between them. The CDR3 sequence is CASSMGNSGNTIYF. CDR3 coding DNA: TGTGCCAGCAGCATGGGGAACTCTGGAAACACCATATATTTT.

This sequence joins TRBV10-3 and TRBJ1-2; the D gene is possibly TRBD1 (5 bases). Trimming took 6 bases from V and 9 from J, leaving 11 bases between them. Looked up from germline, CDR1 is ENHRY and CDR2 is SYGVKD. CDR3 length equals 11 residues. The CDR3 reads CAISNGGSYTF. DNA for the CDR3: TGTGCCATCAGCAACGGGGGTAGCTACACCTTC.

This chain uses TRBV7-9 with TRBJ2-6; no reliable D call. This CDR3 is built from 14 residues. Germline V lookup: CDR1 SEHNR, CDR2 FQNEAQ (reference sequence). The V end was cut by 4 bases, the J end by 5 bases, with 9 bases between. The CDR3 spells CASSSALWANVLTF. CDR3 nucleotides: TGTGCCAGCAGCTCCGCCCTCTGGGCCAACGTCCTGACTTTC.

This clonotype was seen at least ten times. The conserved phenylalanine or tryptophan is not found at the CDR3 terminus, so this likely reflects a read error. The DNA is left out, because the CDR3 cannot be placed on it with certainty; the CDR3 is given as TCRdb lists it. The J gene is TRBJ2-3, the V gene TRBV3-1. The CDR3 totals 9 residues, both ends included. CDR1 and CDR2 (germline): LGHDT, YNNKEL (reference sequence). The chain's CDR3 is CASSQRHDL.

In its sample, this clonotype was seen many times. This chain links TRBV6-6 with TRBJ2-3, with 7 bases that match TRBD2. Germline CDR1 reads MNHNY; CDR2 reads SVGAGI (reference sequence). V lost 7 bases to trimming and J lost 1 base; unmatched junction nucleotides: 5. CDR3 length: 14 amino acids. The CDR3, as DNA: TGTGCCAGCACGCGGGGGATCGGCACAGATACGCAGTATTTT. Amino acid sequence: CASTRGIGTDTQYF.

This clonotype showed up just a few times. CDR3: CASSLGGLHTGELFF. The CDR3 DNA sequence: TGTGCCAGCAGCTTAGGTGGACTCCACACCGGGGAGCTGTTTTTT. V and J are TRBV7-3 and TRBJ2-2; weak D call: TRBD2 (5 bases). Per germline, CDR1 SGHTA and CDR2 FQGTGA. Trimming took off 2 bases at V and 3 bases at J, with 10 bases between the two ends. The CDR3 has 15 residues.

The genes are TRBV7-3 and TRBJ2-7; D gene unclear. The germline gives CDR1 SGHTA, CDR2 FQGTGA. V lost 5 bases and J 6 bases, leaving 14 bases between the germline ends. The CDR3 is 13 residues long. The CDR3 coding sequence is TGTGCCAGCAGCCCCCAACAAGGGCTCGAGCAGTACTTC. Its translation: CASSPQQGLEQYF.

The chain employs TRBV6-1 and TRBJ1-1; a possible D gene is TRBD1 (6 bases). The length of the CDR3 is 20 residues. The V and J ends lost 2 bases and 0 bases respectively, with 25 bases between them. The germline V gene encodes CDR1 MNHNS and CDR2 SASEGT. The CDR3 loop reads CASSEKGFLQGFPMNTEAFF. The CDR3 DNA sequence: TGTGCCAGCAGTGAAAAGGGGTTCTTACAGGGTTTCCCTATGAACACTGAAGCTTTCTTT.

This clonotype was seen only a few times. The chain carries TRBV11-2 and TRBJ2-7; D tentatively fits TRBD1 or TRBD2 (5 bases each). Trimming pared 5 bases from V and 2 bases from J, leaving 16 bases between. There are 15 residues in the CDR3. Germline CDR1 and CDR2: SGHAT and FQNNGV. This CDR3 reads CASSPHMVGAYEQYF. In DNA, the CDR3 is TGTGCCAGCAGCCCCCATATGGTGGGGGCCTACGAGCAGTACTTC. The whole variable domain, filled in from reference TRBV11-2 and TRBJ2-7, reads EAGVAQSPRYKIIEKRQSVAFWCNPISGHATLYWYQQILGQGPKLLIQFQNNGVVDDSQLPKDRFSAERLKGVDSTLKIQPAKLEDSAVYLCASSPHMVGAYEQYFGPGTRLTVT.

This clonotype was counted only a few times. The chain couples TRBV28 to TRBJ2-7; 16 nucleotides agree with TRBD2. Looked up from germline, CDR1 is MDHEN and CDR2 is SYDVKM. V shed 7 bases and J 5 bases; nucleotides not matched to a gene: 11. This CDR3 region has 17 residues. DNA of the CDR3: TGTGCCAGCACCCCAGGGACTAGCGGGAGGGCCGAACACGAGCAGTACTTC. Translation: CASTPGTSGRAEHEQYF.

The rearrangement joins TRBV5-1 to TRBJ2-1, with D possibly matching TRBD2 (6 bases). This CDR3 is built from 12 residues. CDR1 is SGHRS, CDR2 YFSETQ, per germline. V was pared by 5 bases and J by 15 bases, with 18 bases between. Here the CDR3 DNA reads TGCGCCAGCAGTTATGGGGACTTAGGATGGTTCTTC. Translating gives CASSYGDLGWFF.

This clonotype occurred many times. This sequence joins TRBV24-1 and TRBJ2-2, with 9 nucleotides matching TRBD2. This CDR3 is built from 15 residues. The germline gives CDR1 KGHDR, CDR2 SFDVKD. V gave up 8 bases and J gave up 7 bases; unmatched junction bases: 10. The CDR3 spells CATTHGTSRNGELFF. The CDR3 DNA follows: TGTGCCACCACCCACGGGACTAGCAGGAACGGGGAGCTGTTTTTT.

The gene calls are TRBV12-3 or TRBV12-4 and TRBJ1-1; D remains ambiguous. The V and J ends lost 3 bases and 1 base respectively, with 6 bases between them. The CDR3 loop spans 13 amino acids. In DNA, the CDR3 is TGTGCCAGCAGTTTTGCTGCGAACACTGAAGCTTTCTTT. Its protein product is CASSFAANTEAFF.

This clonotype was observed a handful of times. V usage is TRBV10-1 and J usage is TRBJ1-1, with D possibly matching TRBD1 (6 bases). Trimming took 4 bases from V and 5 from J, leaving 11 bases between them. The CDR3 is made up of 13 amino acids. CDR1 WNHNN and CDR2 SYGVQD come from the germline V gene (reference sequence). In DNA form, the CDR3 reads TGCGCCAGCAGTGGTGGGGGCGGGACTGAAGCTTTCTTT. Amino acids: CASSGGGGTEAFF.